The rows below give T cell receptor beta chains drawn from one sample of a study of blood T cell repertoires in COVID-19. Some clones are missing from TCRdb's copy, which holds only in-frame ones; the method was immunoSEQ multiplex PCR. The repertoire holds tens of thousands of clones, roughly 89% seen once, with roughly 10% in the top ten. The sequencing sample was made of peripheral blood. These TCRs come from a human donor with active COVID-19. The donor label of this sample is uncertain. Each CDR3 is given with its conserved first and last residue. The order of the fields is J gene, D gene, V gene, clone size, CDR3 protein, CDR3 DNA. A D gene is named only where the DNA matches it firmly. Only part of the rows carry a size: once, few, many, or a class if the clone is expanded.

TRBJ2-1 | TRBD1 | TRBV2 | . | CASSTGTGIGLGTEQFF | TGTGCCAGCAGTACCGGGACAGGAATAGGTCTGGGCACTGAGCAGTTCTTC
TRBJ2-1 | TRBD2 | TRBV19 | . | CASSPRTSGRTDNEQFF | TGTGCCAGTAGTCCACGGACTAGCGGGCGAACAGACAATGAGCAGTTCTTC
TRBJ2-6 | . | TRBV9 | . | CASSPSGTGANVLTF | TGTGCCAGCAGCCCCTCCGGGACAGGGGCCAACGTCCTGACTTTC
TRBJ2-2 | TRBD2 | TRBV5-6 | . | CASSLGLAGPTGELFF | TGTGCCAGCAGCCTGGGACTAGCGGGACCCACCGGGGAGCTGTTTTTT
TRBJ1-5 | TRBD1 | TRBV28 | . | CASSPLRTGGNQPQHF | TGTGCCAGCAGTCCCCTACGAACAGGGGGCAATCAGCCCCAGCATTTT
TRBJ2-1 | . | TRBV29-1 | once | CSANNYGHNEQFF | TGCAGCGCGAATAACTATGGCCACAATGAGCAGTTCTTC
TRBJ2-1 | TRBD1 | TRBV7-8 | . | CASSYDRGNEQFF | TGTGCCAGCAGCTATGACAGGGGTAATGAGCAGTTCTTC
TRBJ1-3 | . | TRBV30 | . | CAWKGNTIYF | TGTGCCTGGAAGGGGAACACCATATATTTT
TRBJ2-7 | . | TRBV5-8 | . | CASSSTLGFYEQYF | TGTGCCAGCAGCTCCACCCTGGGCTTTTACGAGCAGTACTTC
TRBJ2-7 | TRBD1 | TRBV5-1 | . | CASRETGAGEQYF | TGCGCCAGCAGAGAGACAGGGGCGGGTGAGCAGTACTTC
TRBJ2-1 | TRBD1 | TRBV9 | once | CASSVTGGLDEQFF | TGTGCCAGCAGCGTGACAGGGGGTTTGGATGAGCAGTTCTTC
TRBJ1-4 | . | TRBV7-2 | . | CASSPPSRGGEKLFF | TGTGCCAGCAGCCCCCCATCCCGAGGTGGGGAAAAACTGTTTTTT
TRBJ2-7 | TRBD2 | TRBV10-3 | . | CATAGDSSYEQYF | TGTGCCACCGCGGGAGACAGCTCCTACGAGCAGTACTTC
TRBJ2-7 | TRBD1 | TRBV28 | . | CASSWPRDRAYEQYF | TGTGCCAGCAGTTGGCCCCGGGACAGAGCATACGAGCAGTACTTC
TRBJ1-3 | TRBD1 | TRBV28 | . | CASSLSGTGLITGNTIYF | TGTGCCAGCAGTTTGAGTGGGACAGGCTTAATTACTGGAAACACCATATATTTT
TRBJ1-4 | . | TRBV3-1/TRBV3-2 | . | CASSQPPDEKLFF | TGTGCCAGCAGCCAACCTCCTGATGAAAAACTGTTTTTT
TRBJ2-1 | TRBD2 | TRBV7-9 | . | CASSLGLGGVNEQFF | TGTGCCAGCAGCTTAGGACTTGGGGGGGTAAATGAGCAGTTCTTC
TRBJ2-5 | TRBD2 | TRBV27 | . | CASSQGAGTSGRAGETQYF | TGTGCCAGCAGTCAGGGCGCCGGGACTAGCGGGAGGGCCGGGGAGACCCAGTACTTC
TRBJ1-4 | . | TRBV9 | few | CASSPKASNEKLFF | TGTGCCAGCAGCCCCAAAGCCTCTAATGAAAAACTGTTTTTT
TRBJ1-6 | . | TRBV3-1/TRBV3-2 | . | CASSRDNSPLHF | TGTGCCAGCAGCCGGGACAACTCACCCCTCCACTTT
TRBJ2-1 | TRBD2 | TRBV12-3/TRBV12-4 | . | CASSLVRGGEQFF | TGTGCCAGCAGTTTAGTCCGGGGGGGTGAGCAGTTCTTC
TRBJ2-7 | TRBD1 | TRBV9 | . | CASSAGTGGLYEQYF | TGTGCCAGCAGCGCCGGGACAGGGGGCTTATACGAGCAGTACTTC
TRBJ2-1 | TRBD2 | TRBV5-1 | once | CASSLGREGLEQFF | TGCGCCAGCAGCTTGGGGCGGGAGGGCCTTGAGCAGTTCTTC
TRBJ2-1 | TRBD2 | TRBV4-3 | few | CASSHQLAGNAEQFF | TGCGCCAGCAGCCACCAACTAGCGGGTAATGCTGAGCAGTTCTTC
TRBJ1-1 | TRBD1 | TRBV10-3 | . | CAISLQGGTEAFF | TGTGCCATCAGCCTACAGGGGGGCACTGAAGCTTTCTTT
TRBJ2-3 | . | TRBV7-6 | once | CASSLKQARPDTQYF | TGTGCCAGCAGCTTAAAACAGGCTCGCCCAGATACGCAGTATTTT
TRBJ2-7 | . | TRBV2 | . | CASSIDRKTPHEQYF | TGTGCCAGCAGTATAGACAGGAAGACACCCCACGAGCAGTACTTC
TRBJ1-1 | TRBD1 | TRBV19 | . | CASSIYRTGGLNTEAFF | TGTGCCAGTAGTATTTACAGGACAGGGGGCTTAAACACTGAAGCTTTCTTT
TRBJ1-2 | . | TRBV6-1 | few | CASSDLRFYGYTF | TGTGCCAGCAGTGATCTCAGGTTCTATGGCTACACCTTC
TRBJ1-3 | . | TRBV5-1 | . | CASSLTGQSSGNTIYF | TGCGCCAGCAGCTTGACCGGACAGAGCTCTGGAAACACCATATATTTT
TRBJ1-5 | . | TRBV6-5 | . | CASSYIRGLNQPQHF | TGTGCCAGCAGTTACATCCGCGGACTAAATCAGCCCCAGCATTTT
TRBJ2-7 | TRBD1 | TRBV7-9 | . | CASSFVGQAPAYEQYF | TGTGCCAGCAGCTTTGTTGGACAGGCCCCCGCCTACGAGCAGTACTTC
TRBJ2-1 | TRBD2 | TRBV28 | . | CASSSPAGGTLDEQFF | TGTGCCAGCAGTTCCCCAGCGGGAGGGACCCTCGATGAGCAGTTCTTC
TRBJ1-1 | . | TRBV7-9 | . | CASSLDAGATEAFF | TGTGCCAGCAGCCTCGACGCGGGGGCCACTGAAGCTTTCTTT
TRBJ2-7 | . | TRBV14 | once | CASSSVVASEQYF | TGTGCCAGCAGCTCCGTAGTAGCCAGCGAGCAGTACTTC
TRBJ2-3 | TRBD1 | TRBV5-1 | . | CASSLSQGDGDTQYF | TGCGCCAGCAGCTTATCCCAGGGGGATGGAGATACGCAGTATTTT
TRBJ2-7 | . | TRBV7-6 | medium-sized | CASSPSPRSVGEQYF | TGTGCCAGCAGCCCGAGCCCTAGGAGTGTCGGCGAGCAGTACTTC
TRBJ2-1 | . | TRBV5-1 | . | CASSLGGQSSYNEQFF | TGCGCCAGCAGCTTGGGAGGCCAAAGCTCCTACAATGAGCAGTTCTTC
TRBJ1-2 | TRBD1 | TRBV19 | . | CASSKVGTGSGYTF | TGTGCCAGTAGTAAAGTGGGGACAGGTTCTGGCTACACCTTC
TRBJ1-5 | . | TRBV5-1 | . | CASSWRRTLWGQPQHF | TGCGCCAGCAGCTGGCGTCGGACTCTCTGGGGACAGCCCCAGCATTTT
TRBJ2-5 | TRBD2 | TRBV28 | . | CASTRLAGGRETQYF | TGTGCCAGCACCCGACTAGCGGGAGGGAGAGAGACCCAGTACTTC
TRBJ2-7 | TRBD2 | TRBV25-1 | . | CASRTSGGSYEQYF | TGTGCCAGCAGGACTAGCGGGGGTTCCTACGAGCAGTACTTC
TRBJ1-2 | TRBD1 | TRBV7-2 | . | CASSLNVGTGYGYTF | TGTGCCAGCAGCCTTAACGTCGGGACAGGTTATGGCTACACCTTC
TRBJ2-3 | . | TRBV3-1/TRBV3-2 | once | CASSQDNPLNTDTQYF | TGTGCCAGCAGCCAAGATAACCCACTAAACACAGATACGCAGTATTTT
TRBJ2-1 | . | TRBV28 | . | CASSSGTLPLYNEQFF | TGTGCCAGCAGTTCGGGGACTCTCCCATTGTACAATGAGCAGTTCTTC
TRBJ2-1 | . | TRBV19 | . | CASSLPPYNEQFF | TGTGCCAGTAGTCTTCCTCCCTACAATGAGCAGTTCTTC
TRBJ2-1 | . | TRBV2 | . | CASSGGTYSMEQFF | TGTGCCAGCAGTGGGGGGACTTATTCAATGGAGCAGTTCTTC
TRBJ2-3 | TRBD1 | TRBV29-1 | . | CSGLTGSSTDTQYF | TGCAGCGGCCTGACAGGGTCTAGCACAGATACGCAGTATTTT
TRBJ2-1 | . | TRBV19 | . | CASGGRPQSNEQFF | TGTGCCAGTGGCGGGCGGCCTCAGAGCAATGAGCAGTTCTTC
TRBJ2-3 | . | TRBV7-9 | few | CASSLRSSLLRMQYF | TGTGCCAGCAGCTTAAGGAGCTCTTTGCTTCGGATGCAGTATTTT
TRBJ2-7 | TRBD2 | TRBV14 | . | CASSQLTLAGGLDEQYF | TGTGCCAGCAGCCAACTGACGCTAGCGGGAGGGCTGGACGAGCAGTACTTC
TRBJ2-5 | TRBD2 | TRBV7-6 | . | CASSLSGRVETQYF | TGTGCCAGCAGCCTTAGCGGGAGGGTTGAGACCCAGTACTTC